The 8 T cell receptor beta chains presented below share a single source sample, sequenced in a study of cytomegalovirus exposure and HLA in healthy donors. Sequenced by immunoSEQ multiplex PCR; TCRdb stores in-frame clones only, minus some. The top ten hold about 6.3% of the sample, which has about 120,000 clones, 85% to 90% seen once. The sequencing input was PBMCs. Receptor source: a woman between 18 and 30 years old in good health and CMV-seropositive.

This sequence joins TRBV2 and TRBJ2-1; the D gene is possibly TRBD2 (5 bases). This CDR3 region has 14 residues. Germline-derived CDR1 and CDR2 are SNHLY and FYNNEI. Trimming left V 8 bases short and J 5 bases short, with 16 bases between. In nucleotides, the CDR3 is TGTGCCAGCGCACGGGAATCAAGTAACAATGAGCAGTTCTTC. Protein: CASARESSNNEQFF.

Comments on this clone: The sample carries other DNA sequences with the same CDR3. CDR3 amino acids: CASSLGQATDTQYF. DNA for the CDR3: TGTGCCAGCAGCTTGGGACAGGCCACAGATACGCAGTATTTT. This rearrangement joins TRBV5-4 to TRBJ2-3; D is possibly TRBD1 (6 bases). The CDR3 is 14 amino acids. The germline gives CDR1 SGHNT, CDR2 YYREEE (reference sequence). V was pared by 0 bases and J by 2 bases, with 7 bases between.

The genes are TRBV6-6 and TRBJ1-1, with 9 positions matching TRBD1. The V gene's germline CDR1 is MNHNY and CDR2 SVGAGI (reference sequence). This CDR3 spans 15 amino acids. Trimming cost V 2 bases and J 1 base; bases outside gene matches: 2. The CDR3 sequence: CASSYRTGANTEAFF. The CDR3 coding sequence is TGTGCCAGCAGTTACCGGACAGGGGCGAACACTGAAGCTTTCTTT.

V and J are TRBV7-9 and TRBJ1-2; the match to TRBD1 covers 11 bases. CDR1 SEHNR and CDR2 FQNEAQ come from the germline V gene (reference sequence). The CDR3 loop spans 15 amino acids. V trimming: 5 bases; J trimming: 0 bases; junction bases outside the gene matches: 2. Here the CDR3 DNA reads TGTGCCAGCAGCCCGGGACAGGGGGCTAACTATGGCTACACCTTC. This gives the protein CASSPGQGANYGYTF.

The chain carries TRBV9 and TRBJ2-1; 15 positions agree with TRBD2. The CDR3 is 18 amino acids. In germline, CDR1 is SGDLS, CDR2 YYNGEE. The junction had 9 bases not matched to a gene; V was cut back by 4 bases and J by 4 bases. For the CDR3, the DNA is TGTGCCAGCAGCCCCCGGACTAGCGGGAGGGCCTATTACAATGAGCAGTTCTTC. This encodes CASSPRTSGRAYYNEQFF.

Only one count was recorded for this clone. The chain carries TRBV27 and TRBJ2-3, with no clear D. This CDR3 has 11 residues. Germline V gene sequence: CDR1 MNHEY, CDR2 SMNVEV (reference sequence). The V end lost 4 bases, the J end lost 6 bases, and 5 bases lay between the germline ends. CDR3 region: CASSYSDTQYF. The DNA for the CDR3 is TGTGCCAGCAGTTACTCCGATACGCAGTATTTT.

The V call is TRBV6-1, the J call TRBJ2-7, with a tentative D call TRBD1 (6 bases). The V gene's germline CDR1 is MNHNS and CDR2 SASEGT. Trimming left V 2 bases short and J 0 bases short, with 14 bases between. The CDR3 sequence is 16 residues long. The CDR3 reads CASSEPDRSSSYEQYF. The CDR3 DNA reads TGTGCCAGCAGTGAACCCGACAGGTCAAGCTCCTACGAGCAGTACTTC.

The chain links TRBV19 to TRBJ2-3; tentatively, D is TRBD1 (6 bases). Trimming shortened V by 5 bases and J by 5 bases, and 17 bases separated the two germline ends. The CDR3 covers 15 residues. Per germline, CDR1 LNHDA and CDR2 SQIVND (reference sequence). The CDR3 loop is CASSAGQYAGDTQYF. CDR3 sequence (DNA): TGTGCCAGTAGTGCAGGACAGTACGCGGGAGATACGCAGTATTTT.